A selection of T cell receptor beta chains follows, all from one sample in a study of blood T cell repertoires in COVID-19. The data were produced by immunoSEQ multiplex PCR, yet TCRdb's version contains in-frame clones alone and is incomplete. The repertoire holds 300,000 or so clones, with around 86% as singletons. The sample consisted of peripheral blood. These receptors originate from a man in his fifties with active or convalescent COVID-19. Each CDR3 is given with its conserved first and last residue. A D gene is named only where the DNA matches it firmly. Rows give clone size only sometimes, using once, few, many, or a class for an expanded clone.

size: NA
J: TRBJ1-2
D: NA
V: TRBV29-1
DNA: TGCAGCGTTTCTTTTCGAGGGGGTAGTAACTATGGCTACACCTTC
CDR3: CSVSFRGGSNYGYTF

size: NA
J: TRBJ2-3
D: TRBD2
V: TRBV11-2
DNA: TGTGCCAGCAGCATAAATTTAGCGGGAAGCACAGATACGCAGTATTTT
CDR3: CASSINLAGSTDTQYF

size: NA
J: TRBJ1-4
D: NA
V: TRBV19
DNA: TGTGCCAGTAGACCCAGGGGAACTAATGAAAAACTGTTTTTT
CDR3: CASRPRGTNEKLFF

size: NA
J: TRBJ2-3
D: NA
V: TRBV7-9
DNA: TGTGCCAGCAGCTTAGCCAGCGTAGAAACGCAGTATTTT
CDR3: CASSLASVETQYF

size: NA
J: TRBJ1-2
D: TRBD1
V: TRBV5-4
DNA: TGTGCCAGCAGCTTGTCTCTGACAGGGACTTATGGCTACACCTTC
CDR3: CASSLSLTGTYGYTF

size: NA
J: TRBJ2-7
D: TRBD1
V: TRBV5-4
DNA: TGTGCCAGCAGCTTCCGGGACAGGGCCAACGAGCAGTACTTC
CDR3: CASSFRDRANEQYF

size: NA
J: TRBJ2-7
D: NA
V: TRBV11-2
DNA: TGTGCCAGCAGCTCGGACAGTTACTACGAGCAGTACTTC
CDR3: CASSSDSYYEQYF

size: NA
J: TRBJ1-5
D: NA
V: TRBV5-3
DNA: TGTGCCAGAAGCTTGTGCACAGTTAGCAATCAGCCCCAGCATTTT
CDR3: CARSLCTVSNQPQHF

size: NA
J: TRBJ2-1
D: NA
V: TRBV24-1
DNA: TGTGCCACCAGTGATTTGGACGGGAGCTCCTACAATGAGCAGTTCTTC
CDR3: CATSDLDGSSYNEQFF

size: few
J: TRBJ1-6
D: TRBD1
V: TRBV27
DNA: TGTGCCAGCAGTCCCACCTCCTCGACAGGGGTCCTTACATCACCCCTCCACTTT
CDR3: CASSPTSSTGVLTSPLHF

size: few
J: TRBJ2-5
D: TRBD2
V: TRBV7-7
DNA: TGTGCCAGCAGCGCCGGGACTAGCGGGTTCCAAGAGACCCAGTACTTC
CDR3: CASSAGTSGFQETQYF

size: few
J: TRBJ1-5
D: TRBD1
V: TRBV9
DNA: TGTGCCAGCAGCGTATACAGGGGGAATAGTCAGCCCCAGCATTTT
CDR3: CASSVYRGNSQPQHF

size: NA
J: TRBJ1-4
D: TRBD1
V: TRBV15
DNA: TGTGCCACCAGCAGAGTGTTACAGGGGGCGAGTGAAAAACTGTTTTTT
CDR3: CATSRVLQGASEKLFF

size: NA
J: TRBJ2-7
D: NA
V: TRBV10-2
DNA: TGCGCCAGCAGCAAAACAGGGTCCGGGCAGTACTTC
CDR3: CASSKTGSGQYF

size: few
J: TRBJ1-2
D: TRBD1
V: TRBV5-4
DNA: TGTGCCAGCAGCTTAGAACCCGGAACAGGGGCCCTCGAAACCTTC
CDR3: CASSLEPGTGALETF

size: NA
J: TRBJ1-4
D: TRBD1
V: TRBV28
DNA: TGTGCCAGCAGTACCGGACAGGGGAATGAAAAACTGTTTTTT
CDR3: CASSTGQGNEKLFF

size: NA
J: TRBJ1-1
D: NA
V: TRBV30
DNA: TGTGCCTGGAGTCGGCCAGGGGAACTTAACACTGAAGCTTTCTTT
CDR3: CAWSRPGELNTEAFF

size: NA
J: TRBJ2-4
D: TRBD2
V: TRBV19
DNA: TGTGCCAGTACCAAACTAGCGGGGGGGCCGTCAGCCAAAAACATTCAGTACTTC
CDR3: CASTKLAGGPSAKNIQYF

size: NA
J: TRBJ2-7
D: TRBD1
V: TRBV4-3
DNA: TGCGCCAGCAGCCAAGGGGTACAGGGGTCCTACGAGCAGTACTTC
CDR3: CASSQGVQGSYEQYF